What follows are 9 T cell receptor beta chains derived from one specimen sequenced in a study of shared clonotypes between healthy human individuals. The method was immunoSEQ multiplex PCR; TCRdb's version includes in-frame clones alone and lacks a portion of them. The sample carries over a million clones, about four fifths recorded once. The sequenced sample was memory CD4+ T cells from PBMCs. Subset reported: CD45RA-negative fraction. The receptor source for this set is a man aged 18 to 30 in good health. Some clones in this sample may be carry-over from other donors' samples.

CDR3 sequence: CASRRGLAGVSYNEQFF. The CDR3 DNA reads as TGTGCCAGCAGGCGAGGACTAGCGGGAGTTAGTTACAATGAGCAGTTCTTC. The genes are TRBV5-6 and TRBJ2-1; TRBD2 matches at 13 bases. Germline CDR1 and CDR2: SGHDT and YYEEEE. The junction had 9 bases not matched to a gene; V was cut back by 5 bases and J by 4 bases. This CDR3 region has 17 residues.

This chain uses TRBV30 with TRBJ2-2; D remains unclear. CDR1 GTSNPN and CDR2 SVGIG come from the germline V gene (reference sequence). V was trimmed by 1 base and J by 1 base, leaving 4 bases between them. The CDR3 spans 13 residues. The CDR3 nucleotides are TGTGCCTGGAGTGGACAGAACACCGGGGAGCTGTTTTTT. Amino acids: CAWSGQNTGELFF.

The chain is built from TRBV4-3 and TRBJ2-1, with TRBD2 matching over 8 bases. The germline CDR1 and CDR2 sequences are LGHNA and YSLEER. This CDR3 region has 15 residues. Trimming took 2 bases from V and 6 from J; bases not matched to a gene: 6. The CDR3 sequence: CASSQNAGGGNEQFF. The CDR3, as DNA: TGCGCCAGCAGCCAAAACGCGGGAGGAGGCAATGAGCAGTTCTTC.

The CDR3 DNA is TGTGCCATCAGTTTTCAAGAGACCCAGTACTTC. This translates into CAISFQETQYF. The rearrangement uses TRBV10-3 and TRBJ2-5; no clear D. The V end was cut by 5 bases, the J end by 2 bases, with 3 bases between. The germline gives CDR1 ENHRY, CDR2 SYGVKD. The CDR3 spans 11 residues.

This clone was recorded a few times. A read error likely explains this, since a far larger clone differs by one base. The identical CDR3 is also encoded by other nucleotide sequences in the sample. The chain has TRBV11-2 and TRBJ1-2; TRBD1 matches 7 bases. The length of the CDR3 is 16 residues. The germline CDR1 and CDR2 sequences are SGHAT and FQNNGV. The ends lost 6 bases at V and 0 bases at J; junction bases unmatched: 10. The CDR3 region is CASSLHSGTANYGYTF. CDR3 in DNA: TGTGCCAGCAGTCTACATTCCGGGACAGCTAACTATGGCTACACCTTC. The full variable domain, with the rest looked up from reference TRBV11-2 and TRBJ1-2, is EAGVAQSPRYKIIEKRQSVAFWCNPISGHATLYWYQQILGQGPKLLIQFQNNGVVDDSQLPKDRFSAERLKGVDSTLKIQPAKLEDSAVYLCASSLHSGTANYGYTFGSGTRLTVV.

The rearrangement uses TRBV7-8 and TRBJ2-1; D not resolved. The CDR3 length is 13 residues. CDR1 is SGHVS and CDR2 is FQNEAQ in the germline V gene. V was pared by 7 bases and J by 7 bases, with 14 bases between. The CDR3 bases are TGTGCCAGCACCTTGCGGCAACAGAATGAGCAGTTCTTC. Residues: CASTLRQQNEQFF.

The chain uses TRBV5-1 and TRBJ2-1, with TRBD2 identical over 7 bases. CDR3 size: 14 residues. J gave up 8 bases and V 5 bases, and 10 bases lay outside the gene matches. The germline gives CDR1 SGHRS, CDR2 YFSETQ. Here the CDR3 DNA reads TGCGCCAGCAGATCTCGTACTAGCGAGGATGAGCAGTTCTTC. Amino acid sequence: CASRSRTSEDEQFF.

V gene TRBV7-9 combines with J gene TRBJ1-1; D is possibly TRBD1 (5 bases). The CDR3 consists of 12 residues. In germline, CDR1 is SEHNR, CDR2 FQNEAQ (reference sequence). Trimming pared 5 bases from V and 9 bases from J, leaving 13 bases between. The CDR3 loop is CASSARGSKAFF. In DNA, the CDR3 is TGTGCCAGCAGCGCCCGGGGCAGTAAAGCTTTCTTT.

The chain is built from TRBV29-1 and TRBJ2-7; weak D call: TRBD2 (6 bases). The CDR3 length is 14 residues. The V gene lost 6 bases and the J gene lost 4 bases, with 19 bases spanning the gap. Germline V gene data show CDR1 as SQVTM and CDR2 as ANQGSEA. The CDR3 DNA sequence: TGCAGCGTCGCCGATCCGGGACTCCGATACGAGCAGTACTTC. It specifies CSVADPGLRYEQYF.